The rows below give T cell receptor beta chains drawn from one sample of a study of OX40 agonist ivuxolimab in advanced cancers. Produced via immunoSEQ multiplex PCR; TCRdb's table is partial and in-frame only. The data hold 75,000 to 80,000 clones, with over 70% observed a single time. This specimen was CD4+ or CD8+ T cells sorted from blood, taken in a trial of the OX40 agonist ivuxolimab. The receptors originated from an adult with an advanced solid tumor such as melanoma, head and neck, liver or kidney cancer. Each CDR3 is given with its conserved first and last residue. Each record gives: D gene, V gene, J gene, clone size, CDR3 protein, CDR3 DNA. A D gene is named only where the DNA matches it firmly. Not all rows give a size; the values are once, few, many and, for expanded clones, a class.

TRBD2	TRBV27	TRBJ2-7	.	CASSEFLAASSYEQYF	TGTGCCAGCAGTGAATTCCTAGCGGCAAGCTCCTACGAGCAGTACTTC
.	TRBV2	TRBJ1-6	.	CAYGRYNSPLHF	TGTGCCTACGGACGCTATAATTCACCCCTCCACTTT
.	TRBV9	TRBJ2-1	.	CASSAKEAGSYNEQFF	TGTGCCAGCAGCGCGAAGGAGGCGGGGTCGTACAATGAGCAGTTCTTC
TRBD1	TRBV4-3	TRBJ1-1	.	CASSQTRQGYTEAFF	TGCGCCAGCAGCCAAACTAGACAGGGGTACACTGAAGCTTTCTTT
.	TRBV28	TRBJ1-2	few	CASSPRQRGYTF	TGTGCCAGCAGTCCCAGACAGCGTGGCTACACCTTC
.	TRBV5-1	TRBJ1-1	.	CASSPGRWTLNTEAFF	TGCGCCAGCAGCCCGGGGCGTTGGACTCTGAACACTGAAGCTTTCTTT
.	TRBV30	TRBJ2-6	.	CAWNSGANVLTF	TGTGCCTGGAACTCTGGGGCCAACGTCCTGACTTTC
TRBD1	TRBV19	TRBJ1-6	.	CASSPDRGGSPLHF	TGTGCCAGTAGCCCCGACAGGGGAGGTTCACCCCTCCACTTT
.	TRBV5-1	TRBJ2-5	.	CASSLRAREETQYF	TGCGCCAGCAGCTTGCGGGCGCGGGAAGAGACCCAGTACTTC
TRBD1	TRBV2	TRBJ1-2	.	CASRIGQGGGYTF	TGTGCCAGCAGGATTGGACAGGGAGGTGGCTACACCTTC
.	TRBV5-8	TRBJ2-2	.	CASSLGRNTGELFF	TGTGCCAGCAGCTTGGGACGGAACACCGGGGAGCTGTTTTTT
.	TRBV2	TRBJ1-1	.	CASRLRSSNTEAFF	TGTGCCAGCCGGCTGCGGTCCTCGAACACTGAAGCTTTCTTT
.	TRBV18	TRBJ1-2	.	CASSPVAGITDYEGYTF	TGTGCCAGCTCCCCCGTTGCGGGGATAACAGATTATGAAGGCTACACCTTC